The 17 T cell receptor beta chains below come from one sample, sequenced in a study of blood T cell repertoires in COVID-19. The data were produced by immunoSEQ multiplex PCR, yet TCRdb's version contains in-frame clones alone and is incomplete. The sample records under 200,000 clones, roughly 84% being singletons. The specimen was peripheral blood. Receptors originate from a man between 60 and 70 years old who had recovered from COVID-19.

Concerning this clone itself: Other DNA sequences of this sample code for an identical CDR3. The J gene is TRBJ2-5, the V gene TRBV20-1; no definite D call. Trimming took off 3 bases at V and 3 bases at J, with 5 bases between the two ends. The germline CDR1 and CDR2 sequences are DFQATT and SNEGSKA (reference sequence). CDR3 size: 11 residues. The CDR3 protein is CSASPEETQYF. In nucleotides, the CDR3 is TGCAGTGCTAGTCCAGAAGAGACCCAGTACTTC.

V gene TRBV15 combines with J gene TRBJ2-1, with D possibly matching TRBD2 (6 bases). The germline V and J ends were trimmed by 0 bases and 8 bases, with 11 bases remaining between them. Germline loops: CDR1 LNHNV, CDR2 YYDKDF (reference sequence). This CDR3 is built from 14 residues. DNA for the CDR3: TGTGCCACCAGCAGAGATTGGGGGGTGGATGAGCAGTTCTTC. Translated: CATSRDWGVDEQFF.

The chain uses TRBV5-1 and TRBJ2-1; 10 bases match TRBD2. The germline V gene has CDR1 SGHRS and CDR2 YFSETQ. The V gene end was trimmed by 6 bases and the J gene end by 5 bases; junction bases not matched to a gene: 8. There are 15 residues in the CDR3. In DNA form, the CDR3 reads TGCGCCAGCACCCAGTCTCTAGCGGGGGACAATGAGCAGTTCTTC. It specifies CASTQSLAGDNEQFF.

The rearrangement joins TRBV4-1 to TRBJ2-5, with 9 bases aligning to TRBD1. Trimming at V came to 1 base and at J to 5 bases, leaving 5 bases not matched to a gene. This CDR3 is built from 15 residues. The germline CDR1 and CDR2 sequences are MGHRA and YSYEKL. CDR3 coding DNA: TGCGCCAGCAGCCAAGGGGACAGGGCAGCGGAGACCCAGTACTTC. This gives the protein CASSQGDRAAETQYF.

The V and J genes are TRBV24-1 and TRBJ2-1; unclear D gene. This CDR3 is 13 amino acids long. Trimming stripped 4 bases from V and 8 bases from J, with 11 bases between. Germline assignment: CDR1 KGHDR and CDR2 SFDVKD. Here the CDR3 DNA reads TGTGCCACCAGTGACGGTCTTAAAGATGAGCAGTTCTTC. Its translation: CATSDGLKDEQFF.

The gene calls are TRBV7-9 and TRBJ2-7; TRBD1 agrees at 8 bases. From germline, CDR1 is SEHNR and CDR2 FQNEAQ (reference sequence). With 5 bases clipped from V and 3 bases from J, the junction kept 6 bases outside the gene matches. The CDR3 runs 14 residues. DNA of the CDR3: TGTGCCAGCAGCGCGGACAGGGTTTACTACGAGCAGTACTTC. It is translated as CASSADRVYYEQYF. Combining the CDR3 with reference TRBV7-9 and TRBJ2-7 gives the whole variable domain DTGVSQNPRHKITKRGQNVTFRCDPISEHNRLYWYRQTLGQGPEFLTYFQNEAQLEKSRLLSDRFSAERPKGSFSTLEIQRTEQGDSAMYLCASSADRVYYEQYFGPGTRLTVT.

V gene TRBV5-1 combines with J gene TRBJ1-6; 7 nucleotides match TRBD1. Germline-derived CDR1 and CDR2 are SGHRS and YFSETQ. This CDR3 is built from 14 residues. With V trimmed by 4 bases and J by 7 bases, 5 bases remained unmatched. The CDR3 bases are TGCGCCAGCAGCACGGGACAGATAAATTCACCCCTCCACTTT. This sequence encodes CASSTGQINSPLHF.

The chain is built from TRBV9 and TRBJ2-3, with TRBD2 identical over 11 bases. CDR1 and CDR2 (germline): SGDLS, YYNGEE. This CDR3 region has 17 residues. V lost 4 bases and J lost 2; bases outside the gene matches: 9. The CDR3 is CASSSDSGGDITDTQYF. The CDR3, as DNA: TGTGCCAGCAGCTCCGATAGCGGGGGGGACATCACAGATACGCAGTATTTT.

The chain recombines TRBV5-6 with TRBJ1-4; D may be TRBD1 (5 bases). Germline V gene data show CDR1 as SGHDT and CDR2 as YYEEEE. The CDR3 runs 15 residues. The ends were cut back, 4 bases at V and 0 bases at J, with 10 bases in the middle. In nucleotides, the CDR3 is TGTGCCAGCAGCCCGGGGGGTGCAACTAATGAAAAACTGTTTTTT. Translation gives CASSPGGATNEKLFF.

This clone was seen once. The gene calls are TRBV7-9 and TRBJ2-3; the match to TRBD1 covers 8 bases. The CDR3 is made up of 15 amino acids. The V segment lost 5 bases and the J segment 1 base; nucleotides outside the gene matches: 5. CDR1 and CDR2 (germline): SEHNR, FQNEAQ (reference sequence). The chain's CDR3 is CASSPADRGTDTQYF. For the CDR3, the DNA is TGTGCCAGCAGCCCAGCGGACAGGGGCACAGATACGCAGTATTTT.

The CDR3 nucleotides are TGTGCCAGTACCCCCACAGGGGGAGCTAGCTATGGCTACACCTTC. It yields the protein CASTPTGGASYGYTF. The chain recombines TRBV19 with TRBJ1-2, with 8 bases aligning to TRBD1. CDR1 is LNHDA and CDR2 is SQIVND in the germline V gene (reference sequence). The trim removed 7 bases at V and 4 bases at J, leaving 11 bases unmatched. The CDR3 is 15 residues long.

This rearrangement joins TRBV7-9 to TRBJ1-2; 7 nucleotides match TRBD1. The CDR3 is made up of 13 amino acids. Germline trimming cut 5 bases from V and 3 bases from J; bases unmatched to any gene: 3. The germline gives CDR1 SEHNR, CDR2 FQNEAQ (reference sequence). The CDR3 spells CASSRQGDYGYTF. Written as DNA, the CDR3 is TGTGCCAGCAGCCGACAGGGCGACTATGGCTACACCTTC.

The genes are TRBV7-3 and TRBJ2-1; D call uncertain. Trimming took 2 bases from V and 6 from J, leaving 14 bases between them. This CDR3 contains 15 residues. Germline lookup yields CDR1 SGHTA and CDR2 FQGTGA. Written as DNA, the CDR3 is TGTGCCAGCAGCTTAGTCCCCCGGGTCGCCAATGAGCAGTTCTTC. Translation gives CASSLVPRVANEQFF.

The chain employs TRBV29-1 and TRBJ1-1, with D perhaps matching TRBD1 (6 bases). Trimming pared 4 bases from V and 5 bases from J, leaving 14 bases between. Germline V gene sequence: CDR1 SQVTM, CDR2 ANQGSEA. The CDR3 is 13 amino acids. The CDR3 loop is CSVVRRGGTEAFF. The CDR3 bases are TGCAGCGTTGTAAGGAGGGGGGGGACTGAAGCTTTCTTT.

The rearrangement joins TRBV2 to TRBJ1-5; D may be TRBD1 (5 bases). Trimming stripped 8 bases from V and 7 bases from J, with 12 bases between. CDR3 size: 12 residues. Germline values: CDR1 SNHLY, CDR2 FYNNEI. In DNA, the CDR3 is TGTGCCAGCGGGGAACAGGAACAGCCCCAGCATTTT. This sequence encodes CASGEQEQPQHF. The variable domain in full, completed from reference TRBV2 and TRBJ1-5, reads EPEVTQTPSHQVTQMGQEVILRCVPISNHLYFYWYRQILGQKVEFLVSFYNNEISEKSEIFDDQFSVERPDGSNFTLKIRSTKLEDSAMYFCASGEQEQPQHFGDGTRLSIL.

This chain links TRBV23-1 with TRBJ2-7; D is undetermined. TRBV23-1 is annotated as an ORF whose role is uncertain. This CDR3 region has 13 residues. V was trimmed by 1 base and J by 4 bases, leaving 8 bases between them. CDR3 loop: CASSQLVVYEQYF. CDR3 DNA sequence: TGCGCCAGCAGTCAATTAGTAGTTTACGAGCAGTACTTC.

This chain connects TRBV9 to TRBJ2-1; 7 bases align to TRBD2. The trim removed 0 bases at V and 1 base at J, leaving 7 bases unmatched. The CDR3 is 17 amino acids. In germline, CDR1 is SGDLS, CDR2 YYNGEE. CDR3 loop: CASSVAEWGGSYNEQFF. The CDR3 bases are TGTGCCAGCAGCGTAGCTGAGTGGGGGGGTTCCTACAATGAGCAGTTCTTC.